Below are 27 T cell receptor beta chains sequenced from a single sample in a study of early T cells in non-severe SARS-CoV-2 infection. TCRdb processed the 5' RACE reads anew with MiXCR; each CDR3 protein has one entry. The table has 35,000 to 55,000 distinct CDR3 sequences, 6% to 7% seen once; the top ten hold 20% to 25%. Source: whole blood, taken at baseline. The receptors shown here come from an adult who was a healthcare worker with PCR-confirmed SARS-CoV-2 infection or an uninfected control (not recorded which).

This clonotype was found a few times. The CDR3 DNA follows: TGTGCCAGCAGCGACCCCGCTAGCGGGGGGCTCTATGAGCAGTTCTTC. Translation gives CASSDPASGGLYEQFF. The rearrangement uses TRBV5-5 and TRBJ2-1, with 11 bases lining up with TRBD2. The CDR3 loop spans 16 amino acids. V was clipped by 4 bases and J by 8 bases; unmatched bases: 11. Germline V gene sequence: CDR1 SGHKS, CDR2 YYEKEE (reference sequence).

The CDR3 reads CASSPGSAGELFF. CDR3 nucleotides: TGTGCCAGCAGCCCAGGATCGGCCGGGGAGCTGTTTTTT. V gene TRBV7-9 combines with J gene TRBJ2-2; D gene unclear. CDR1 and CDR2 from the germline V gene are SEHNR and FQNEAQ (reference sequence). The V end lost 5 bases, the J end lost 6 bases, and 10 bases lay between the germline ends. The CDR3 consists of 13 residues.

This clonotype has just a few counts. The chain is built from TRBV6-2 or TRBV6-3 and TRBJ2-7; D is ambiguous. Looked up from germline, CDR1 is MNHEY and CDR2 is SVGEGT. The V end was cut by 2 bases, the J end by 2 bases, with 13 bases between. The CDR3 sequence is 15 residues long. In nucleotides, the CDR3 is TGTGCCAGCAGTTACCGGAAGGGTTGGACCTACGAGCAGTACTTC. This codes for CASSYRKGWTYEQYF.

Ten or more counts support this clonotype. The chain employs TRBV19 and TRBJ2-5; 10 bases are shared with TRBD2. This CDR3 spans 16 amino acids. Losses at the gene ends were 3 bases for V and 5 bases for J; bases not matched to a gene: 9. Germline values: CDR1 LNHDA, CDR2 SQIVND (reference sequence). The CDR3 bases are TGTGCCAGTAGTATCGCAGCGGGAGGGCCCTTGGAGACCCAGTACTTC. Translating it yields CASSIAAGGPLETQYF.

This clonotype appeared many times. The chain combines TRBV7-2 with TRBJ2-7; 10 bases are shared with TRBD2. The trim removed 2 bases at V and 2 bases at J, leaving 0 bases unmatched. Germline V lookup: CDR1 SGHTA, CDR2 FQGNSA. The CDR3 is 14 residues long. The CDR3 here is CASSLSGGAYEQYF. In nucleotides, the CDR3 is TGTGCCAGCAGCTTAAGCGGGGGGGCCTACGAGCAGTACTTC.

This clonotype was observed a handful of times. The genes are TRBV6-5 and TRBJ2-3; weak D call: TRBD2 (5 bases). Germline CDR1 is MNHEY and CDR2 is SVGAGI. V was cut by 6 bases and J by 1 base, with 8 bases left in between. CDR3 size: 13 residues. The CDR3 region is CASRKLGTDTQYF. The CDR3 DNA reads TGTGCCAGCAGAAAACTAGGCACAGATACGCAGTATTTT.

This sequence joins TRBV15 and TRBJ2-1; D might be TRBD1 (5 bases). V was trimmed by 1 base and J by 8 bases, leaving 21 bases between them. The CDR3 contains 17 residues. In germline, CDR1 is LNHNV, CDR2 YYDKDF (reference sequence). CDR3 bases: TGTGCCACCAGCAGAGGGAGTTTGGGGCAGGAAGGCCATGAGCAGTTCTTC. Protein sequence: CATSRGSLGQEGHEQFF.

This clonotype was seen repeatedly, ten times or more. This chain connects TRBV6-5 to TRBJ1-6, with D perhaps matching TRBD1 (5 bases). The germline V and J ends were trimmed by 4 bases and 9 bases, with 19 bases remaining between them. Germline V CDR1 and CDR2: MNHEY, SVGAGI. The CDR3 is made up of 16 amino acids. CDR3 coding DNA: TGTGCCAGCAGTTCTGCCGGCGGGACTGACGCTTCACCCCTCCACTTT. This codes for CASSSAGGTDASPLHF.

The sample holds many counts of this clonotype. V and J are TRBV11-2 and TRBJ2-3; 7 bases line up with TRBD2. Germline values: CDR1 SGHAT, CDR2 FQNNGV. This CDR3 has 15 amino acids. Unmatched junction bases numbered 5, after V lost 3 bases and J lost 2 bases. DNA for the CDR3: TGTGCCAGCAGCTTTAAAGCGGGGTCCACAGATACGCAGTATTTT. This sequence encodes CASSFKAGSTDTQYF.

This clonotype showed up just a few times. J is TRBJ2-5 and V is TRBV20-1, with 14 nucleotides matching TRBD2. Per germline, CDR1 DFQATT and CDR2 SNEGSKA (reference sequence). This CDR3 spans 16 amino acids. J gave up 4 bases and V 6 bases, and 10 bases lay outside the gene matches. CDR3 loop: CSATGTSGGQGETQYF. The CDR3 coding sequence is TGCAGTGCGACCGGGACTAGCGGGGGCCAGGGAGAGACCCAGTACTTC.

This clonotype was observed many times. The chain recombines TRBV11-2 with TRBJ2-4; D remains ambiguous. The CDR3 is made up of 16 amino acids. Trimming removed 5 bases from V and 6 bases from J, with 20 bases in between. Germline assignment: CDR1 SGHAT and CDR2 FQNNGV. The CDR3 nucleotides are TGTGCCAGCAGCCTCGTGCTTGGGGTGGCCGGAAACATTCAGTACTTC. This translates into CASSLVLGVAGNIQYF.

This clonotype was seen ten or more times. The chain is built from TRBV20-1 and TRBJ1-2; weak D call: TRBD1 (6 bases). CDR1 DFQATT and CDR2 SNEGSKA come from the germline V gene (reference sequence). The CDR3 has 13 amino acids. Trimming left V 6 bases short and J 6 bases short, with 17 bases between. CDR3: CSALYRVRDGYTF. The CDR3, as DNA: TGCAGTGCCCTTTACAGGGTACGGGATGGCTACACCTTC.

This clonotype has more than one count but fewer than ten. This chain joins TRBV7-9 and TRBJ1-4; 8 bases map to TRBD1. The CDR3 extends over 14 amino acids. V trimming: 5 bases; J trimming: 6 bases; junction bases outside the gene matches: 5. Per germline, CDR1 SEHNR and CDR2 FQNEAQ (reference sequence). CDR3 in amino acids: CASSNDRGYEKLFF. The DNA for the CDR3 is TGTGCCAGCAGCAATGACAGGGGCTATGAAAAACTGTTTTTT.

The V and J genes are TRBV7-2 and TRBJ2-7, with 13 bases lining up with TRBD2. Germline V lookup: CDR1 SGHTA, CDR2 FQGNSA. After removal of 7 bases from V and 7 bases from J, the junction contained 7 bases not matched to a gene. The CDR3 is made up of 14 amino acids. Here the CDR3 reads CASTKGTSGVEQYF. As DNA, the CDR3 is TGTGCCAGCACCAAGGGGACTAGCGGGGTTGAGCAGTACTTC.

This clonotype occurred many times. The J gene is TRBJ1-3, the V gene TRBV2, with D perhaps matching TRBD1 (5 bases). V gave up 7 bases and J gave up 0 bases, with 22 bases separating them. CDR1 and CDR2 (germline): SNHLY, FYNNEI. CDR3 length: 18 residues. The DNA for the CDR3 is TGTGCCAGCACTCTGCTGAGGGGCGCAGGAAGCTCTGGAAACACCATATATTTT. This translates into CASTLLRGAGSSGNTIYF.

This clonotype was detected only a few times. The CDR3 nucleotides read TGTGCCAGCAGCTTAGATACTGGGGACGATGAGCAGTTCTTC. Translation: CASSLDTGDDEQFF. The chain has TRBV7-6 and TRBJ2-1, with D possibly being TRBD1 or TRBD2 (5 bases each). CDR1 is SGHVS and CDR2 is FNYEAQ in the germline V gene. The CDR3 has 14 amino acids. V lost 1 base to trimming and J lost 8 bases, with 12 bases between them.

This clonotype appeared many times. V gene TRBV29-1 combines with J gene TRBJ1-1; D is unresolved. CDR1 and CDR2 (germline): SQVTM, ANQGSEA. V was cut by 4 bases and J by 0 bases, with 6 bases left in between. CDR3 length: 12 amino acids. The DNA for the CDR3 is TGCAGCGTTGTTCGGGTGAACACTGAAGCTTTCTTT. Residues: CSVVRVNTEAFF.

The rearrangement joins TRBV20-1 to TRBJ1-1, with D tentatively TRBD1 (5 bases). Germline V gene data show CDR1 as DFQATT and CDR2 as SNEGSKA (reference sequence). The CDR3 spans 14 residues. V was trimmed by 1 base and J by 4 bases, leaving 13 bases between them. The CDR3 sequence: CSARVQGWGTEAFF. In DNA form, the CDR3 reads TGCAGTGCTAGAGTCCAGGGATGGGGCACTGAAGCTTTCTTT.

V gene TRBV5-4 combines with J gene TRBJ2-5; D is uncertain. V lost 0 bases to trimming and J lost 2 bases, with 14 bases between them. CDR3 length: 16 amino acids. Germline-derived CDR1 and CDR2 are SGHNT and YYREEE (reference sequence). The CDR3 nucleotides are TGTGCCAGCAGCTTGGGGTCTCAGGCTGGGCAAGAGACCCAGTACTTC. Encoded protein: CASSLGSQAGQETQYF.

At least ten counts were recorded for this clonotype. The rearrangement uses TRBV12-3 or TRBV12-4 and TRBJ2-7; the D is unclear. This CDR3 comprises 12 residues. The V end was cut by 3 bases, the J end by 6 bases, with 9 bases between. The chain's CDR3 is CASSLGSGEQYF. For the CDR3, the DNA is TGTGCCAGCAGTTTGGGTAGTGGCGAGCAGTACTTC.

The V gene is TRBV5-1, the J gene TRBJ2-3; tentatively, D is TRBD1 (6 bases). The V gene's germline CDR1 is SGHRS and CDR2 YFSETQ. V was cut by 2 bases and J by 1 base, with 11 bases left in between. This CDR3 has 15 residues. Written as DNA, the CDR3 is TGCGCCAGCAGCTTACAGGGAACTGGCACAGATACGCAGTATTTT. It is translated as CASSLQGTGTDTQYF. The variable domain in full, completed from reference TRBV5-1 and TRBJ2-3, reads KAGVTQTPRYLIKTRGQQVTLSCSPISGHRSVSWYQQTPGQGLQFLFEYFSETQRNKGNFPGRFSGRQFSNSRSEMNVSTLELGDSALYLCASSLQGTGTDTQYFGPGTRLTVL.

This clonotype was detected only a few times. The J gene is TRBJ2-1, the V gene TRBV29-1; D is unclear. Germline V gives CDR1 SQVTM, CDR2 ANQGSEA. There are 9 residues in the CDR3. V lost 3 bases, J lost 9 bases, and 3 bases lay in between. CDR3 sequence (DNA): TGCAGCGTTGATGGTGAGCAGTTCTTC. Translating it yields CSVDGEQFF.

At least ten counts were recorded for this clonotype. V usage is TRBV6-2 or TRBV6-3 and J usage is TRBJ2-7; 10 bases agree with TRBD2. The V segment lost 10 bases and the J segment 3 bases; nucleotides outside the gene matches: 6. The CDR3 is 13 residues long. CDR1 and CDR2 from the germline V gene are MNHEY and SVGEGT. CDR3 coding DNA: TGTGCCACCCAACTAGCGGGACTCTACGAGCAGTACTTC. Its translation is CATQLAGLYEQYF.

This clonotype was counted a few times. V gene TRBV5-6 combines with J gene TRBJ2-1; no clear D. From germline, CDR1 is SGHDT and CDR2 YYEEEE. The V and J ends lost 0 bases and 2 bases respectively, with 12 bases between them. The CDR3 totals 16 residues. CDR3: CASSLAMGRAYNEQFF. The CDR3 region has the DNA TGTGCCAGCAGCTTGGCCATGGGTCGAGCCTACAATGAGCAGTTCTTC.

This chain connects TRBV11-2 to TRBJ2-7, with 7 bases fitting TRBD2. This CDR3 has 15 amino acids. Unmatched junction bases numbered 6, after V lost 2 bases and J lost 2 bases. Germline V gene data show CDR1 as SGHAT and CDR2 as FQNNGV. The CDR3 loop reads CASSLYESGTYEQYF. In nucleotides, the CDR3 is TGTGCCAGCAGCTTATATGAGAGCGGGACCTACGAGCAGTACTTC. The full variable domain, with the rest looked up from reference TRBV11-2 and TRBJ2-7, is EAGVAQSPRYKIIEKRQSVAFWCNPISGHATLYWYQQILGQGPKLLIQFQNNGVVDDSQLPKDRFSAERLKGVDSTLKIQPAKLEDSAVYLCASSLYESGTYEQYFGPGTRLTVT.

This rearrangement joins TRBV20-1 to TRBJ2-7, with TRBD1 matching over 7 bases. CDR3 length: 15 amino acids. Germline V gene lookup returns CDR1 DFQATT and CDR2 SNEGSKA (reference sequence). Unmatched junction bases numbered 18, after V lost 8 bases and J lost 5 bases. In DNA form, the CDR3 reads TGCAGTCATTTGGGGACCCAACAGGGGCAGGACGAGCAGTACTTC. It specifies CSHLGTQQGQDEQYF.

A few counts support this clonotype. This chain uses TRBV7-2 with TRBJ1-6; D is possibly TRBD1 (5 bases). This CDR3 contains 14 residues. CDR1 and CDR2 from the germline V gene are SGHTA and FQGNSA. The V and J ends lost 5 bases and 7 bases respectively, with 12 bases between them. CDR3 sequence: CASSGGVGNSPLHF. CDR3 sequence (DNA): TGTGCCAGCAGCGGAGGGGTCGGGAATTCACCCCTCCACTTT.